These 14 T cell receptor beta chains were sequenced from one sample in a study of molecular identifiers for immune sequencing clone quantification. One entry per CDR3 protein results from TCRdb running MiXCR on the PCR reads. The sample shows 490,000 or so distinct CDR3 sequences, about a fifth of them seen only once. The sequencing input was naive CD8+ T cells from blood, with Jurkat cell RNA spiked in. Subset defined: FACS-sorted CD8+CD4-CCR7+CD45RA+ naive T cells. These receptors were collected from a human donor in good health. Some libraries in this study had Jurkat cell RNA spiked in.

This clonotype has more than one count but fewer than ten. The rearrangement links TRBV28 to TRBJ2-5; TRBD1 agrees at 10 bases. Germline lookup yields CDR1 MDHEN and CDR2 SYDVKM. The J segment lost 5 bases and the V segment lost 6 bases, leaving 3 bases of the junction unmatched. The CDR3 runs to 13 residues. The CDR3 sequence: CASRSGQGETQYF. CDR3 nucleotide sequence: TGTGCCAGCAGATCGGGACAGGGGGAGACCCAGTACTTC.

As regards this clonotype: A much larger clone lies one base from this, so it may be a read error. The chain has TRBV10-3 and TRBJ1-1; the D gene is possibly TRBD1 (5 bases). CDR3 length: 14 residues. CDR1 is ENHRY and CDR2 is SYGVKD in the germline V gene. The CDR3 region has the DNA TGTGCCATCAGTGGTTGGCAGGGTGAAACTGAAGCTTCCTTT. This gives the protein CAISGWQGETEASF.

Comment on this clonotype: The conserved phenylalanine or tryptophan normally closing the CDR3 is absent here, so this likely arose from a read error. V usage is TRBV12-3 or TRBV12-4 and J usage is TRBJ2-7; TRBD1 agrees at 11 bases. There are 15 residues in the CDR3. V trimming: 7 bases; J trimming: 2 bases; junction bases outside the gene matches: 7. The CDR3 bases are TGTGCCAGCAACCCGGGACAGGGGGTGCCCTACGAGCAGTACCTC. It specifies CASNPGQGVPYEQYL.

In this sample, this clonotype turned up many times. V is TRBV24-1 and J is TRBJ1-5; a possible D gene is TRBD1 (5 bases). V was pared by 11 bases and J by 4 bases, with 20 bases between. The CDR3 contains 15 residues. CDR1 and CDR2 from the germline V gene are KGHDR and SFDVKD. The CDR3 DNA reads TGTGCCATCGAACCGGGGACCGGTGGAAATCAGCCCCAGCATTTT. It translates to CAIEPGTGGNQPQHF.

The sample holds many counts of this clonotype. The chain joins TRBV6-5 to TRBJ1-5; unclear D gene. The CDR3 sequence is 15 residues long. Between the trimmed V and J ends, which lost 7 bases and 0 bases, there was a span of 13 bases. CDR1 and CDR2 from the germline V gene are MNHEY and SVGAGI. CDR3 protein: CASKPVGYSNQPQHF. The CDR3, as DNA: TGTGCCAGCAAACCGGTGGGATATAGCAATCAGCCCCAGCATTTT.

The rearrangement uses TRBV13 and TRBJ2-3, with 8 bases identical to TRBD1. The CDR3 totals 14 residues. Germline values: CDR1 PRHDT, CDR2 FYEKMQ (reference sequence). The V segment lost 5 bases and the J segment 5 bases; nucleotides outside the gene matches: 6. The CDR3, as DNA: TGTGCCAGCAGCGGTCCCGGACAGGGAGATACGCAGTATTTT. This sequence encodes CASSGPGQGDTQYF.

V gene TRBV7-9 combines with J gene TRBJ1-2, with D perhaps matching TRBD1 (5 bases). The CDR3 has 16 residues. The germline CDR1 and CDR2 sequences are SEHNR and FQNEAQ (reference sequence). Trimming removed 4 bases from V and 5 bases from J, with 20 bases in between. CDR3 loop: CASSSNPGHEGYGYTF. CDR3 nucleotide sequence: TGTGCCAGCAGCTCGAACCCCGGACACGAGGGTTATGGCTACACCTTC.

The table lists this clonotype with many counts. The chain couples TRBV5-5 to TRBJ2-5; D is possibly TRBD1 (5 bases). CDR3 length: 15 amino acids. CDR1 and CDR2 (germline): SGHKS, YYEKEE (reference sequence). V lost 1 base and J 5 bases, leaving 15 bases between the germline ends. CDR3 bases: TGTGCCAGCAGCTTGTCGTTGGGGCCTGGGGAGACCCAGTACTTC. Encoded protein: CASSLSLGPGETQYF.

Only a few counts were recorded for this clonotype. This chain links TRBV30 with TRBJ2-1, with 8 positions matching TRBD2. The CDR3 spans 15 residues. After removal of 4 bases from V and 5 bases from J, the junction contained 10 bases not matched to a gene. CDR1 and CDR2 from the germline V gene are GTSNPN and SVGIG (reference sequence). As DNA, the CDR3 is TGTGCCTGGACCTCGTTCAGCGGGGGCAACAATGAGCAGTTCTTC. This translates into CAWTSFSGGNNEQFF.

The sample holds a few counts of this clonotype. The chain uses TRBV20-1 and TRBJ2-2; 10 bases map to TRBD2. The ends lost 5 bases at V and 1 base at J; junction bases unmatched: 4. Germline values: CDR1 DFQATT, CDR2 SNEGSKA (reference sequence). The CDR3 is made up of 15 amino acids. Here the CDR3 reads CSAFQRGGNTGELFF. DNA of the CDR3: TGCAGTGCTTTCCAGCGGGGGGGGAACACCGGGGAGCTGTTTTTT.

V is TRBV12-3 or TRBV12-4 and J is TRBJ2-7; D remains unclear. The V end lost 6 bases, the J end lost 4 bases, and 7 bases lay between the germline ends. This CDR3 contains 11 residues. The CDR3 sequence is CASSPEYEQYF. The CDR3 DNA reads TGTGCCAGCAGCCCCGAATACGAGCAGTACTTC.

The chain combines TRBV9 with TRBJ2-3; 10 nucleotides match TRBD2. This CDR3 has 17 amino acids. Germline V gene data show CDR1 as SGDLS and CDR2 as YYNGEE. Trimming took 0 bases from V and 8 from J; bases not matched to a gene: 12. The CDR3 nucleotides are TGTGCCAGCAGCGTAGAGGGAGGACTAGCGGTCCCCTTTACGCAGTATTTT. It specifies CASSVEGGLAVPFTQYF.

The chain combines TRBV20-1 with TRBJ2-7; D call uncertain. The CDR3 totals 13 residues. CDR1 is DFQATT, CDR2 SNEGSKA, per germline (reference sequence). V lost 3 bases, J lost 4 bases, and 13 bases lay in between. Here the CDR3 reads CSASDNDGYEQYF. The CDR3 DNA reads as TGCAGTGCTAGCGACAACGACGGGTACGAGCAGTACTTC.

The chain combines TRBV2 with TRBJ1-5, with TRBD1 identical over 7 bases. In germline, CDR1 is SNHLY, CDR2 FYNNEI. V shed 0 bases, J shed 4 bases, and the junction held 9 bases outside the gene matches. The CDR3 spans 17 residues. The CDR3 DNA reads TGTGCCAGCAGTGAAGCAGGTTACAGGGGTCGGAATCAGCCCCAGCATTTT. The encoded protein is CASSEAGYRGRNQPQHF.